A selection of T cell receptor beta chains follows, all from one sample in a study of blood T cell repertoires in COVID-19. Repertoires were generated with immunoSEQ multiplex PCR, while TCRdb's copy carries only in-frame clones and drops some. The profile shows around 400,000 clones, around 87% of them singletons. Material for sequencing was peripheral blood. Source of these receptors: a woman in her sixties or seventies with COVID-19, enrolled during active disease. Each CDR3 is given with its conserved first and last residue. A D gene is named only where the DNA matches it firmly. Size tells how often a clone was seen (once, few, many) or the class of an expanded clone, and some rows leave it out.

d_gene	j_gene	v_gene	abundance	CDR3aa	CDR3nt
.	TRBJ1-6	TRBV19	.	CASSIEGAYNSPLHF	TGTGCCAGTAGTATAGAAGGAGCCTATAATTCACCCCTCCACTTT
.	TRBJ1-1	TRBV28	.	CASLTAFAEAFF	TGTGCCAGCTTGACAGCGTTTGCTGAAGCTTTCTTT
TRBD2	TRBJ2-7	TRBV3-1/TRBV3-2	.	CASSQVLSARGVQYF	TGTGCCAGCAGCCAAGTATTGAGCGCCCGGGGGGTGCAGTACTTC
.	TRBJ1-1	TRBV6-5	.	CASSSRGGTEAFF	TGTGCCAGCAGTTCAAGGGGAGGAACTGAAGCTTTCTTT
TRBD2	TRBJ2-7	TRBV3-1/TRBV3-2	.	CASSHRTSGSYEQYF	TGTGCCAGCAGCCACCGGACTAGCGGGAGCTACGAGCAGTACTTC
.	TRBJ1-4	TRBV6-5	.	CASRHGSGLNEKLFF	TGTGCCAGCCGACACGGGTCAGGGCTTAATGAAAAACTGTTTTTT
.	TRBJ2-5	TRBV6-5	.	CASSYSSGIQETQYF	TGTGCCAGCAGTTATTCGTCAGGGATACAAGAGACCCAGTACTTC
.	TRBJ1-3	TRBV6-5	few	CASSPGFPSGNTIYF	TGTGCCAGCAGTCCAGGCTTCCCCTCTGGAAACACCATATATTTT
.	TRBJ2-1	TRBV4-2	few	CASSQVDGLPINEQFF	TGTGCCAGCAGCCAAGTTGACGGACTACCTATAAATGAGCAGTTCTTC
TRBD1	TRBJ1-1	TRBV28	.	CASSSPGQPEAFF	TGTGCCAGCAGCTCTCCGGGACAGCCAGAAGCTTTCTTT
.	TRBJ1-6	TRBV14	.	CASSLRFGHRANSPLHF	TGTGCCAGCAGCCTTAGATTCGGCCACAGGGCGAATTCACCCCTCCACTTT
.	TRBJ2-5	TRBV3-1/TRBV3-2	.	CASSAAGLIAEAQYF	TGTGCCAGCAGCGCGGCCGGGCTAATCGCGGAGGCCCAGTACTTC
.	TRBJ2-7	TRBV5-4	.	CASSLRRDFYEQYF	TGTGCCAGCAGCTTAAGACGGGATTTCTACGAGCAGTACTTC
TRBD1	TRBJ1-5	TRBV4-1	.	CASSRGDSASWSQHF	TGCGCCAGCAGCCGGGGGGACAGCGCGTCGTGGAGCCAGCATTTT
.	TRBJ1-1	TRBV3-1/TRBV3-2	.	CASSLQDGTEAFF	TGTGCCAGCAGTCTCCAAGACGGGACTGAAGCTTTCTTT